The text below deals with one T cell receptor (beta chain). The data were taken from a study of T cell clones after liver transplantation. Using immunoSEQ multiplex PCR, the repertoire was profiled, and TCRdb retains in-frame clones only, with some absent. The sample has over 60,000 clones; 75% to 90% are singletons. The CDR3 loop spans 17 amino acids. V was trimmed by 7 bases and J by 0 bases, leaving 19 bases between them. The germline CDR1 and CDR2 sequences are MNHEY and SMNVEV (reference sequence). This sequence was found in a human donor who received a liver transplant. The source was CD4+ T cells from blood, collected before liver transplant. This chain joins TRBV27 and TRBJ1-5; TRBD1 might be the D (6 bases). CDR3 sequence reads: CASNPLGQGYSNQPQHF. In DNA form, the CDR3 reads TGTGCCAGCAATCCCCTCGGGCAGGGGTATAGCAATCAGCCCCAGCATTTT.